This TCR beta chain comes out of a study of T-cell memory formation after mild COVID-19. Turning to the study itself: TCR clusters were mostly donor specific.

The germline V gene encodes CDR1 GTSNPN and CDR2 SVGIG (reference sequence). The CDR3 contains 15 residues. V was trimmed by 3 bases and J by 5 bases, leaving 16 bases between them. Study-wide results and caveats: Later expanders leaned CD4+, whereas clones that contracted between day 15 and 85 were balanced CD4/CD8.

About this clonotype: No antigen is known for it.

Libraries for TCRalpha and TCRbeta carried sample barcodes and unique molecular identifiers via 5'RACE. MiXCR, run by TCRdb on the 5' RACE reads, gives a single entry per CDR3 protein. The sample lists 35,000 to 45,000 distinct CDR3 sequences, roughly 6.6% occurring once. This chain links TRBV30 with TRBJ1-4; D may be TRBD1 (6 bases). Sequenced material: PBMCs or a T cell subset sorted from them (not recorded which). This receptor was obtained from an adult who had mild COVID-19 (a few samples of this study predate the infection). Cell type and time point are not known. This CDR3 is CAWRHRSRGNEKLFF. As DNA, the CDR3 is TGTGCCTGGAGACATAGGAGCAGGGGAAATGAAAAACTGTTTTTT.